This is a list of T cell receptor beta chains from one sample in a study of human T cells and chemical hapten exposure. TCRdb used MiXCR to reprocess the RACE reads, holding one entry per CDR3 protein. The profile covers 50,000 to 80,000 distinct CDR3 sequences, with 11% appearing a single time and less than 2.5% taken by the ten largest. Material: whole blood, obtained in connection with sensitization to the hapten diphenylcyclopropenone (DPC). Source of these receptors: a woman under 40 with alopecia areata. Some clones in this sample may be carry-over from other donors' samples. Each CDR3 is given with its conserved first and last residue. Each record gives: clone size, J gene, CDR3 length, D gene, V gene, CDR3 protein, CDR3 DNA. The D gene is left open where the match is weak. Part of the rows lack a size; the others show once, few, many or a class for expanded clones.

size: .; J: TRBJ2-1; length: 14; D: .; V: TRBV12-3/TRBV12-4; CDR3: CASNEKGSYNEQFF; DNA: TGTGCCAGCAACGAGAAGGGGTCCTACAATGAGCAGTTCTTC
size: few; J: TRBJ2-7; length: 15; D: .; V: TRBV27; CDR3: CASSLQGGTSYEQYF; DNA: TGTGCCAGCAGTTTACAGGGGGGTACGTCCTACGAGCAGTACTTC
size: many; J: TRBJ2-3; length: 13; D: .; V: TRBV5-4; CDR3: CASSLARRDTQYF; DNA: TGTGCCAGCAGCTTGGCCAGAAGAGATACGCAGTATTTT
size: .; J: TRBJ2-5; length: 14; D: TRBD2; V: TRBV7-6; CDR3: CASSATGTSGTQYF; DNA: TGTGCCAGCAGCGCAACCGGGACTAGCGGGACCCAGTACTTC
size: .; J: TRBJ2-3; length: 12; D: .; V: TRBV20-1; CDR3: CSASGGTDTQYF; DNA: TGCAGTGCTAGCGGGGGAACAGATACGCAGTATTTT
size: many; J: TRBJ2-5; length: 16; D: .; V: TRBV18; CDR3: CASSPPGRYRQETQYF; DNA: TGTGCCAGCTCACCACCGGGGAGGTATCGCCAAGAGACCCAGTACTTC
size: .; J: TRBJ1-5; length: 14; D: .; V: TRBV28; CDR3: CASNDLNRGQPQHF; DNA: TGTGCCAGCAACGACCTCAATCGGGGCCAGCCCCAGCATTTT
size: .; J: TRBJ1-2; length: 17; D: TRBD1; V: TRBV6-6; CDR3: CASSSGTGGSWNYGYTF; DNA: TGTGCCAGCAGCTCCGGGACAGGGGGCAGCTGGAACTATGGCTACACCTTC
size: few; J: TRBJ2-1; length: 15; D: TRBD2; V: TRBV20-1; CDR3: CSAEAGTSGYNEQFF; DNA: TGCAGTGCCGAGGCCGGGACTAGCGGCTACAATGAGCAGTTCTTC
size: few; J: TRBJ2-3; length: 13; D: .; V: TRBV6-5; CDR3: CASTKTGTDTQYF; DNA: TGTGCCAGCACAAAAACAGGGACAGATACGCAGTATTTT
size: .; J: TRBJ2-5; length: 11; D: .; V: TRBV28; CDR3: CASGVARTQYF; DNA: TGTGCCAGCGGGGTTGCCAGGACCCAGTACTTC
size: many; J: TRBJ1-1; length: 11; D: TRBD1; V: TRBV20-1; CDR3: CSALQQGTAFF; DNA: TGCAGTGCCCTTCAACAGGGGACAGCTTTCTTT
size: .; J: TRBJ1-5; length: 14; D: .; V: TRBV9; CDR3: CASSVDDGNQPQHF; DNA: TGTGCCAGCAGCGTGGACGACGGGAATCAGCCCCAGCATTTT
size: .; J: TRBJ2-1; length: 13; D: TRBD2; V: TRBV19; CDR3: CASSIGTSNEQFF; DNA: TGTGCCAGTAGTATTGGGACTAGCAATGAGCAGTTCTTC
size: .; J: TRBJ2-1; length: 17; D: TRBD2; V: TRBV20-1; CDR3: CSATKTSGTNPYNEQFF; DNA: TGCAGTGCTACCAAGACTAGCGGGACAAACCCTTACAATGAGCAGTTCTTC
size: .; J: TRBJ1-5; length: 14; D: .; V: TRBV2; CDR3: CASSQTDSNQPQHF; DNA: TGTGCCAGCAGTCAAACAGATAGCAATCAGCCCCAGCATTTT
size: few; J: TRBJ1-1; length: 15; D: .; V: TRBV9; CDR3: CASSASPNGGTEAFF; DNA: TGTGCCAGCAGCGCTTCCCCTAATGGGGGCACTGAAGCTTTCTTT
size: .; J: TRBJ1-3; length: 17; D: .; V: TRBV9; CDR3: CASSIGAGRISGNTIYF; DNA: TGTGCCAGCAGCATAGGAGCGGGACGGATCTCTGGAAACACCATATATTTT
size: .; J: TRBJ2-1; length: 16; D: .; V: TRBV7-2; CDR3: CASSPRPGWTYNEQFF; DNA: TGTGCCAGCAGCCCCCGGCCGGGTTGGACCTACAATGAGCAGTTCTTC
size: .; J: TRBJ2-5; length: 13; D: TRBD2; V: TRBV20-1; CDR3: CSVPGRGQETQYF; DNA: TGCAGTGTGCCCGGGAGGGGACAAGAGACCCAGTACTTC
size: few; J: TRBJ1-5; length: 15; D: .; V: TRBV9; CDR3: CASSVDPTDNQPQHF; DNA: TGTGCCAGCAGCGTAGATCCGACAGACAATCAGCCCCAGCATTTT
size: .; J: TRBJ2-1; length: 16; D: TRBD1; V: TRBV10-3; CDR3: CAISESSGQSYNEQFF; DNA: TGTGCCATCAGTGAGTCGTCGGGACAGTCCTACAATGAGCAGTTCTTC
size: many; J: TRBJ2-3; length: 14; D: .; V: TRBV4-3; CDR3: CASSQVRGANTQYF; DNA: TGCGCCAGCAGCCAAGTGAGAGGAGCAAATACGCAGTATTTT
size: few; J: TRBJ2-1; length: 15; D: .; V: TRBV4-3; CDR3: CASSQRHARSGEQFF; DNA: TGCGCCAGCAGCCAACGCCACGCGAGGTCGGGTGAGCAGTTCTTC
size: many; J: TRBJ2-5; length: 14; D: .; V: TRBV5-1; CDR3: CASSIPGRGETQYF; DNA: TGCGCCAGCAGCATTCCGGGACGTGGAGAGACCCAGTACTTC
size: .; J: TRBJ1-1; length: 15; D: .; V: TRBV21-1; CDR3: CASSTPGQGKTEAFF; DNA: TGTGCCAGCAGCACACCGGGACAGGGGAAAACTGAAGCTTTCTTT
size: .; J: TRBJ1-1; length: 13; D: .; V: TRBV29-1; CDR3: CSVVRFLLTEAFF; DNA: TGTAGCGTTGTTAGGTTCCTCCTAACTGAAGCTTTCTTT
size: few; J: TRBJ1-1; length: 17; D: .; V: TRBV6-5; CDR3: CASSYSVLQGGSTEAFF; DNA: TGTGCCAGCAGTTACTCAGTCCTACAGGGAGGATCCACTGAAGCTTTCTTT
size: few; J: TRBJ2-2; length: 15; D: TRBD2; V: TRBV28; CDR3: CASSGGDRLTGELFF; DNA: TGTGCCAGCAGTGGGGGGGACCGCCTCACCGGGGAGCTGTTTTTT
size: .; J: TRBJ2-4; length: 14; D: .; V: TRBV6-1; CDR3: CASSEQGSKNIQYF; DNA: TGTGCCAGCAGTGAACAGGGTTCCAAAAACATTCAGTACTTC
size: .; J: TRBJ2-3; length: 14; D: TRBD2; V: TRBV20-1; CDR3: CSARGTSGTDTQYF; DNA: TGCAGTGCTAGAGGGACTAGCGGAACAGATACGCAGTATTTT
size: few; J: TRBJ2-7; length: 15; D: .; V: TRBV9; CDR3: CASSVGAGGLYEQYF; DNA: TGTGCCAGCAGCGTAGGGGCAGGGGGACTCTACGAGCAGTACTTC
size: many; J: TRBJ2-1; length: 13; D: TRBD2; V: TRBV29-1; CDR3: CSQIAGSYNEQFF; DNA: TGCAGTCAAATAGCGGGGTCCTACAATGAGCAGTTCTTC
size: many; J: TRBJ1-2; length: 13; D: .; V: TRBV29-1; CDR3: CSVAADALYGYTF; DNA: TGCAGCGTTGCAGCGGATGCCCTCTATGGCTACACCTTC
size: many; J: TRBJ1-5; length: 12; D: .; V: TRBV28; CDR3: CASSFPLGGHEF; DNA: TGTGCCAGCAGTTTCCCCCTGGGGGGGCACGAGTTT
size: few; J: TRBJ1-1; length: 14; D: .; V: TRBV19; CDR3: CASSIFGENTEAFF; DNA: TGTGCCAGTAGTATCTTTGGTGAGAACACTGAAGCTTTCTTT
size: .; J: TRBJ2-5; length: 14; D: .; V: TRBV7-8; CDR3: CASSPDRYQETQYF; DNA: TGTGCCAGCAGCCCCGACAGGTACCAAGAGACCCAGTACTTC
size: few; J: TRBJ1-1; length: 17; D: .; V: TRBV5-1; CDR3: CASSSRVGAPMNTEAFF; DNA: TGCGCCAGCAGCTCCCGGGTCGGGGCTCCAATGAACACTGAAGCTTTCTTT
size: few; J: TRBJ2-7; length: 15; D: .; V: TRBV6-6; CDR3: CASSQTRHSSYEQYF; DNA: TGTGCCAGCAGTCAAACCCGACACAGCTCCTACGAGCAGTACTTC
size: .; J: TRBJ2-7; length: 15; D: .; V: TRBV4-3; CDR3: CASSQVWRASYEQYF; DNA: TGCGCCAGCAGCCAAGTGTGGCGTGCTAGCTACGAGCAGTACTTC
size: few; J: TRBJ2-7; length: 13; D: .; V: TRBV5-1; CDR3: CASSRDSTYEQYF; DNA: TGCGCCAGCAGCAGGGACTCCACCTACGAGCAGTACTTC
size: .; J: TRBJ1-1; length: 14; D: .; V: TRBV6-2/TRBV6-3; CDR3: CASSYAHLNTEAFF; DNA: TGTGCCAGCAGTTACGCACACTTGAACACTGAAGCTTTCTTT
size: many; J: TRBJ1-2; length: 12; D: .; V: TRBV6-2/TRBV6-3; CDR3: CASSSRSYGYTF; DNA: TGTGCCAGCAGTTCCCGAAGCTATGGCTACACCTTC
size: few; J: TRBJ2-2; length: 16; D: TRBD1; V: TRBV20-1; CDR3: CSARGGDRADTGELFF; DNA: TGCAGTGCTAGAGGGGGAGACAGGGCGGACACCGGGGAGCTGTTTTTT
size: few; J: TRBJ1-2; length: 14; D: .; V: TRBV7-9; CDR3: CASSLNSGEDGYTF; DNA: TGTGCCAGCAGCTTAAACTCCGGGGAGGATGGCTACACCTTC
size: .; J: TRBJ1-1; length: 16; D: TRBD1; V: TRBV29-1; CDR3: CSVVQGGSGMNTEAFF; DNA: TGCAGCGTCGTACAGGGGGGATCGGGCATGAACACTGAAGCTTTCTTT
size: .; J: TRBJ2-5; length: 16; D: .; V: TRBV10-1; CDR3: CASSHQSRGWMETQYF; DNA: TGCGCCAGCAGTCACCAGAGTCGGGGGTGGATGGAGACCCAGTACTTC
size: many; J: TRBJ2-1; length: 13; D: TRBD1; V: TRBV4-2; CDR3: CASSPETEGAPFF; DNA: TGTGCCAGCAGCCCCGAGACCGAGGGGGCGCCGTTCTTC
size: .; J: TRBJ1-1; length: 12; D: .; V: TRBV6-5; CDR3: CASSYIGGEAFF; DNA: TGTGCCAGCAGTTACATCGGGGGAGAAGCTTTCTTT
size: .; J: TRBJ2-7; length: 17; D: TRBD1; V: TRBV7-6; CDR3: CASSLWEDRVKRYEQYF; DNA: TGTGCCAGCAGCTTATGGGAGGACAGGGTAAAGCGCTACGAGCAGTACTTC
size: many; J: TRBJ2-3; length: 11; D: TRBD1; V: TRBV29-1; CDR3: CSGQQGETQYF; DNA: TGCAGCGGTCAACAGGGGGAGACGCAGTATTTT
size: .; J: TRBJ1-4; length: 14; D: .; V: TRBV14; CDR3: CASSPTLSNEKLFF; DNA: TGTGCCAGCAGCCCCACCTTATCTAATGAAAAACTGTTTTTT
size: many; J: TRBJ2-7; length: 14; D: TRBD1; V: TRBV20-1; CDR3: CSAYPGQGIYEQYF; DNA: TGCAGTGCCTATCCGGGACAGGGGATCTACGAGCAGTACTTC
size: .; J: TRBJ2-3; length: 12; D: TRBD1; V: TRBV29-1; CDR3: CSVQGASDTQYF; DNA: TGCAGCGTTCAGGGGGCGTCAGATACGCAGTATTTT
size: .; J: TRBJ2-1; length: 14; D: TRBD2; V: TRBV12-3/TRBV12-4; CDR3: CASRESAGDNEQFF; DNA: TGTGCCAGCCGCGAGTCGGCGGGAGACAATGAGCAGTTCTTC
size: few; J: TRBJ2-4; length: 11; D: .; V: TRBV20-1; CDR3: CSARGVNIQYF; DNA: TGCAGTGCTAGAGGAGTCAACATTCAGTACTTC
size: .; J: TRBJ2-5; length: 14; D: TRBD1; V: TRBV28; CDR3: CASSPRGTVRTQYF; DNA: TGTGCCAGCAGTCCCAGAGGGACAGTCAGGACCCAGTACTTC
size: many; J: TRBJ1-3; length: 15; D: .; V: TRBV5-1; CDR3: CASSLGATSGNTIYF; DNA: TGCGCCAGCAGCTTGGGGGCTACCTCTGGAAACACCATATATTTT